Listed here is a single T cell receptor beta chain. Its antigen specificity is not known. Qualities for individual bases were not recorded, and no much larger clone is one base off. This sample is part of a study of CD8 T cells in ankylosing spondylitis (TCRdb year 2017). About the full investigation: To find TCR variants linked to disease, the study profiled T cell receptor beta repertoires in ankylosing spondylitis patients and healthy donors. The whole study cohort included 108 healthy donors and roughly 24 ankylosing spondylitis patients. Peripheral blood samples were taken, and synovial fluid was additionally collected from ankylosing spondylitis patients.

Study-level results and caveats: In peripheral blood, the disease-linked clones were found at relatively low frequencies and had a CD8+ phenotype. According to the report, matched synovial fluid samples from ankylosing spondylitis patients were significantly enriched for the disease-linked clones. Some motif variants had previously been reported in the synovial fluid and blood of reactive arthritis patients, which suggests shared mechanisms of disease initiation. A TCR beta motif of 8 or 9 highly homologous amino acid variants appeared characteristic of blood from ankylosing spondylitis patients.

Instrument used: Illumina HiSeq 2500. TCR beta libraries were prepared by quantitative 5'-RACE with molecular barcodes. In the original analysis: Disease-linked TCR variants were identified with a new computational method built on a probabilistic model of VDJ rearrangement. The public reads were quality trimmed at Q25 with fastp and then assembled into clones with MiXCR by TCRdb, keeping productive beta chains. Every distinct CDR3 protein forms one entry, paired with its most common genes and DNA. The V and J calls, along with clone size, are taken from TCRdb and not from the paper's own processing. The table for this sample lists 400,000 to 450,000 distinct CDR3 sequences; 17% of them were counted only once. The ten largest clones add up to 1% of the sample. Cut back by 5 bases and 4 bases, the V and J ends lie 18 bases apart. Reading from cysteine to phenylalanine, the CDR3 counts 15 amino acids. Just the 45-base CDR3 DNA is kept, in frame starting at base 1. Per the germline V gene, SGHTA is the CDR1 and FQGNSA is the CDR2.

The sequenced material came from blood, either unsorted or a sorted T cell fraction (not recorded which). This TCR was recovered from a male donor with ankylosing spondylitis. The chain uses TRBV7-2 and TRBJ2-7; the D gene identity is not certain. The DNA is as follows: TGTGCCAGCAGCACTTCCTGGGATTTCCAATACGAGCAGTACTTC. This encodes CASSTSWDFQYEQYF. With the portions outside the CDR3 filled from the reference TRBV7-2 and TRBJ2-7 genes, the complete variable region becomes GAGVSQSPSNKVTEKGKDVELRCDPISGHTALYWYRQSLGQGLEFLIYFQGNSAPDKSGLPSDRFSAERTGGSVSTLTIQRTQQEDSAVYLCASSTSWDFQYEQYFGPGTRLTVT.